One and the same sample provided the 10 T cell receptor beta chains below, sequenced in a study of molecular identifiers for immune sequencing clone quantification. TCRdb processed the PCR reads anew with MiXCR; each CDR3 protein has one entry. The profile shows about 640,000 distinct CDR3 sequences, 15% to 20% of them singletons. The sequenced sample was naive CD8+ T cells from blood, with Jurkat cell RNA spiked in. Specified subset: FACS-sorted CD8+CD4-CCR7+CD45RA+ naive T cells. These receptors came from a human donor in good health. Some libraries in this study had Jurkat cell RNA spiked in.

Details on this clonotype: A clone one base away is much larger, so this may be a read error. This rearrangement joins TRBV5-1 to TRBJ2-7; maybe TRBD2 (6 bases). The CDR3 totals 13 residues. Germline CDR1 SGHRS, CDR2 YFSETQ. Here the CDR3 reads CASSLFTSYERYF. DNA for the CDR3: TGCGCCAGCAGCTTGTTCACTAGCTACGAGCGGTACTTC.

There are many counts of this clonotype. CDR3 in amino acids: CASSLAGASDEQFF. The CDR3 nucleotides are TGTGCCAGCAGTTTAGCAGGGGCGAGCGATGAGCAGTTCTTC. The gene calls are TRBV28 and TRBJ2-1; weak D call: TRBD1 (6 bases). Trimming left V 2 bases short and J 8 bases short, with 13 bases between. CDR1 and CDR2 (germline): MDHEN, SYDVKM. The CDR3 is 14 amino acids.

About this clonotype itself: A much larger clone lies a single base off, so this may be a read error. The DNA is omitted, as the CDR3 cannot be located on it reliably, and the CDR3 follows TCRdb's listing. The V call is TRBV11-2, the J call TRBJ2-1; TRBD2 is the table's D call and was not checked against the DNA. CDR1 and CDR2 (germline): SGHAT, FQNNGV. Counting both end residues, the CDR3 totals 16 amino acids. CDR3 sequence reads: CASSLLWASGTHERFF.

This clonotype was counted ten times or more. This chain links TRBV5-1 with TRBJ1-2, with D unclear. V lost 0 bases to trimming and J lost 8 bases, with 23 bases between them. The CDR3 spans 17 residues. The germline V gene encodes CDR1 SGHRS and CDR2 YFSETQ. The CDR3 coding sequence is TGCGCCAGCAGCTTGGCCTTCGGGTCAGCAGAGGGAGGAGGCTACACCTTC. It translates to CASSLAFGSAEGGGYTF.

Worth noting for this clonotype: The missing conserved phenylalanine or tryptophan at the end of this CDR3 makes a read error likely. The V call is TRBV6-6, the J call TRBJ2-7, with D possibly TRBD1 on 5 matching bases. The germline V gene encodes CDR1 MNHNY and CDR2 SVGAGI (reference sequence). This CDR3 region has 14 residues. Trimming took 3 bases from V and 2 from J, leaving 11 bases between them. The DNA for the CDR3 is TGTGCCAGCAGTTATTACAGGTCAACCTACGAGCAGTACCTC. Protein sequence: CASSYYRSTYEQYL.

There are a few counts of this clonotype. The V and J genes are TRBV7-7 and TRBJ2-5, with 7 bases that match TRBD2. This CDR3 is 13 amino acids long. CDR1 and CDR2 (germline): SSHAT, FNYEAQ (reference sequence). V lost 4 bases to trimming and J lost 5 bases; unmatched junction nucleotides: 4. The CDR3 protein is CASSSEGGETQYF. CDR3 nucleotide sequence: TGTGCCAGCAGCTCCGAGGGAGGGGAGACCCAGTACTTC.

The chain couples TRBV18 to TRBJ1-6; TRBD1 matches 8 bases. CDR3 length equals 17 residues. The junction had 5 bases not matched to a gene; V was cut back by 4 bases and J by 0 bases. Germline-derived CDR1 and CDR2 are KGHSH and LQKENI. The CDR3 protein is CASSQPGGASYNSPLHF. DNA of the CDR3: TGTGCCAGCTCACAACCAGGGGGCGCCTCCTATAATTCACCCCTCCACTTT.

This clonotype was detected many times. The chain links TRBV5-1 to TRBJ2-1, with D perhaps TRBD1 (5 bases). Per germline, CDR1 SGHRS and CDR2 YFSETQ. The CDR3 totals 13 residues. Trimming pared 2 bases from V and 5 bases from J, leaving 8 bases between. CDR3: CASSFGAHNEQFF. As DNA, the CDR3 is TGCGCCAGCAGCTTTGGGGCCCACAATGAGCAGTTCTTC.

In this sample, this clonotype turned up a few times. Here the CDR3 DNA reads TGTGCCAGCAGCTTAGCGGTCAAAGGGGGGAACACCGGGGAGCTGTTTTTT. Amino acid sequence: CASSLAVKGGNTGELFF. This chain uses TRBV7-9 with TRBJ2-2; D may be TRBD1 (6 bases). Deletions cut 0 bases from V and 1 base from J, with 12 bases between. The germline gives CDR1 SEHNR, CDR2 FQNEAQ (reference sequence). The CDR3 is 17 residues long.

Of note for this clonotype: A read error may account for a junction end that differs from germline. J is TRBJ2-7 and V is TRBV7-9; the D is unclear. The CDR3 loop spans 16 amino acids. Germline CDR1 is SEHNR and CDR2 is FQNEAQ (reference sequence). CDR3: CAGSDRDRLVFYEQYF. For the CDR3, the DNA is TGTGCCGGCAGCGACCGTGACCGTTTAGTTTTCTACGAGCAGTACTTC.